The rows below give T cell receptor beta chains drawn from one sample of a study of T cell changes during pregnancy in multiple sclerosis. Assay: immunoSEQ multiplex PCR; the TCRdb copy retains only in-frame clones and omits some. The repertoire consists of roughly 100,000 clones, with about 90% occurring once and the leading ten covering about 0.93%. Sequenced here: peripheral blood, sampled after pregnancy. These receptors originate from a female donor with multiple sclerosis, enrolled in a pregnancy study. Both conserved end residues are part of each CDR3. The D gene is left open where the match is weak. Clone size is not always given. Where it is, it says once, few, many or a class for expanded clones.

D gene	J gene	clone size	V gene	CDR3 length	CDR3 DNA	CDR3 protein
TRBD1	TRBJ2-7	-	TRBV5-4	13	TGTGCCAGCAGCCTGGGGACAGTTTACGAGCAGTACTTC	CASSLGTVYEQYF
TRBD2	TRBJ2-1	-	TRBV30	15	TGTGCCTGGAGGACTAGCGGGAGAATAAACAATGAGCAGTTCTTC	CAWRTSGRINNEQFF
TRBD1	TRBJ2-6	-	TRBV6-4	18	TGTGCCAGCAGTGCTTGGGGACAGGGAGATTCTGGGGCCAACGTCCTGACTTTC	CASSAWGQGDSGANVLTF
TRBD2	TRBJ2-7	once	TRBV2	15	TGTGCCAGCAGTGATAGGACTAGGGCCTCCTACGAGCAGTACTTC	CASSDRTRASYEQYF
TRBD1	TRBJ1-5	-	TRBV6-6	15	TGTGCCAGCAGTTACGGGACAGGGGGCAATCAGCCCCAGCATTTT	CASSYGTGGNQPQHF
TRBD1	TRBJ2-4	-	TRBV7-9	16	TGTGCCAGCAGCCCCCGGGACAGGGACGCCAAAAACATTCAGTACTTC	CASSPRDRDAKNIQYF
TRBD1	TRBJ2-7	-	TRBV29-1	13	TGCAGCGCGGAGGGACAGGGTTCCTACGAGCAGTACTTC	CSAEGQGSYEQYF
-	TRBJ2-1	once	TRBV9	14	TGTGCCAGCAGCGTAGCAGGGTTTGGCAATGAGCAGTTCTTC	CASSVAGFGNEQFF
-	TRBJ1-1	-	TRBV5-1	16	TGCGCCAGCAGCAAAGGACAGACATTTATGAACACTGAAGCTTTCTTT	CASSKGQTFMNTEAFF
-	TRBJ2-5	-	TRBV18	12	TGTGCCAGCTCACCCCTCCAAGAGACCCAGTACTTC	CASSPLQETQYF
-	TRBJ1-3	-	TRBV9	14	TGTGCCAGCAGCAAGAGGAATTCTGGAAACACCATATATTTT	CASSKRNSGNTIYF
TRBD1	TRBJ1-2	-	TRBV27	15	TGTGCCAGCAGTTTAATTCCAGGGGGCAAGTATGGCTACACCTTC	CASSLIPGGKYGYTF
TRBD1	TRBJ2-2	-	TRBV6-5	14	TGTGCCAGCAGGCGGGACAGGGGCACCGGGGAGCTGTTTTTT	CASRRDRGTGELFF
TRBD2	TRBJ2-7	-	TRBV29-1	17	TGCAGCGCCCTAGGAGGGACCGGGGGCGGGAGGCGGTACGAGCAGTACTTC	CSALGGTGGGRRYEQYF
-	TRBJ1-5	-	TRBV7-6	14	TGTGCCAGCAGACAATCAGGGGAGAACCAGCCCCAGCATTTT	CASRQSGENQPQHF
TRBD2	TRBJ2-1	-	TRBV29-1	18	TGCAGCGTTGATGGACTAGGGGCTTCAAAAGTCTCCTACAATGAGCAGTTCTTC	CSVDGLGASKVSYNEQFF
-	TRBJ1-1	once	TRBV30	13	TGTGCCTGGAGTGGCCCAGCGGCGGAGGGAGCTTTCTTT	CAWSGPAAEGAFF
TRBD1	TRBJ2-3	-	TRBV6-4	15	TGTGCCAGCGCGCCTGGGACAGGGACCACAGATACGCAGTATTTT	CASAPGTGTTDTQYF
-	TRBJ2-5	-	TRBV25-1	14	TGTGCCAGCAGTGGCGTCAGGTTCCAAGAGACCCAGTACTTC	CASSGVRFQETQYF
TRBD2	TRBJ2-1	-	TRBV18	17	TGTGCCAGCTCACCCCGACTAGCGGGAGATCCCTACAATGAGCAGTTCTTC	CASSPRLAGDPYNEQFF
-	TRBJ2-1	-	TRBV18	12	TGTGCCAGCTCACCACCGGGGGGTGAGCAGTTCTTC	CASSPPGGEQFF
TRBD1	TRBJ2-5	-	TRBV27	15	TGTGCCAGCAGTCCTGGGACAGGGGAAGGAGAGACCCAGTACTTC	CASSPGTGEGETQYF
-	TRBJ2-6	once	TRBV2	17	TGTGCCAGCAGTGAAGACACCGCTCGTTGGTTGGCCAACGTCCTGACTTTC	CASSEDTARWLANVLTF
-	TRBJ2-2	-	TRBV2	13	TGTGCCAGCAGGTCGGTGTACACCGGGGAGCTGTTTTTT	CASRSVYTGELFF
TRBD1	TRBJ1-5	few	TRBV2	13	TGTGCCAGTAGGAGGACAGGGCCTTCCCTCCAGCATTTT	CASRRTGPSLQHF
TRBD2	TRBJ2-3	-	TRBV5-1	15	TGCGCCAGCAGCTTTAGCGGGGACATCACAGATACGCAGTATTTT	CASSFSGDITDTQYF
-	TRBJ2-5	-	TRBV29-1	12	TGCAGCGTTGGAGAGGGCGCGGAGACCCAGTACTTC	CSVGEGAETQYF
-	TRBJ1-2	once	TRBV10-3	12	TGTGCCATCAGTGGGGAGGGGCCCGGCTACACCTTC	CAISGEGPGYTF
TRBD1	TRBJ1-2	-	TRBV28	15	TGTGCCAGCAGTGACGGACAGGGAACTCCCCATGGCTACACCTTC	CASSDGQGTPHGYTF
-	TRBJ1-2	-	TRBV9	13	TGTGCCAGCAGTGCTGAACTAAGATCAGGCTACACCTTC	CASSAELRSGYTF
TRBD1	TRBJ2-1	-	TRBV19	15	TGTGCCAGTAGGGTCGGGACAGGGGGTTTGTATGAGCAGTTCTTC	CASRVGTGGLYEQFF
TRBD2	TRBJ2-2	-	TRBV19	15	TGTGCCAGTAGTGGAAGGACTAGCCCCACCGGGGAGCTGTTTTTT	CASSGRTSPTGELFF
TRBD1	TRBJ2-1	-	TRBV29-1	12	TGCAGCGTTGGGGCAGGGGGTTCGGGGCAGTTCTTC	CSVGAGGSGQFF
TRBD2	TRBJ2-3	-	TRBV6-6	16	TGTGCCAGCACCGGGACTAGCGGGTTGGGAACAGATACGCAGTATTTT	CASTGTSGLGTDTQYF
TRBD1	TRBJ2-5	-	TRBV5-4	15	TGTGCCAGCAGCTTGGGGGACAGAGGCCAAGAGACCCAGTACTTC	CASSLGDRGQETQYF
TRBD1	TRBJ1-2	-	TRBV11-2	15	TGTGCCAGCAGACCTGCCGGGACAGGGGACTATGGCTACACCTTC	CASRPAGTGDYGYTF
TRBD2	TRBJ2-2	-	TRBV11-1	18	TGTGCCAGCAGCTTAAGGGTCGGGACTAGCGGGAACGCCGGGGAGCTGTTTTTT	CASSLRVGTSGNAGELFF
TRBD2	TRBJ2-7	-	TRBV10-1	15	TGCGCCAGCAGGAATCATAGCGGGAGTACCTACGAGCAGTACTTC	CASRNHSGSTYEQYF
TRBD2	TRBJ2-1	-	TRBV4-1	18	TGCGCCAGCAGCCAAGAAGGGGTGCGGGGGGACCTCTACAATGAGCAGTTCTTC	CASSQEGVRGDLYNEQFF
TRBD1	TRBJ2-5	-	TRBV7-9	15	TGTGCCAGCAGCTTAGGGACAGGGTGGGAGGAGACCCAGTACTTC	CASSLGTGWEETQYF
TRBD1	TRBJ2-7	-	TRBV7-8	18	TGTGCCAGCAGCCTCGACGGGACAGACTTTAGATTTTCGGACGAGCAGTACTTC	CASSLDGTDFRFSDEQYF
-	TRBJ2-6	-	TRBV2	16	TGTGCCAGTTTTGAGGCGGTCGTCTCTGGGGCCAACGTCCTGACTTTC	CASFEAVVSGANVLTF
-	TRBJ2-3	-	TRBV19	16	TGTGCCAGTAGTATAGATCGCGGCGCCCGCACAGATACGCAGTATTTT	CASSIDRGARTDTQYF
TRBD1	TRBJ1-1	-	TRBV27	14	TGTGCCAGCAGTTTATACAGGGGGCTCACTGAAGCTTTCTTT	CASSLYRGLTEAFF